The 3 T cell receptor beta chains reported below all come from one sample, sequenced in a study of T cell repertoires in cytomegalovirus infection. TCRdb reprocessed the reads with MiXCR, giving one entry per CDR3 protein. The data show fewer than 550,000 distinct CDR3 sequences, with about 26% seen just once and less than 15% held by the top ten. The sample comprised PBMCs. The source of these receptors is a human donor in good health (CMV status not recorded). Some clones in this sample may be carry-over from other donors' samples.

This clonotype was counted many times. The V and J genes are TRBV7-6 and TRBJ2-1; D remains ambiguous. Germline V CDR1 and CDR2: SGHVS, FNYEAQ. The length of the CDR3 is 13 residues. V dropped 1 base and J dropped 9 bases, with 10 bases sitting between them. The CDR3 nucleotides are TGTGCCAGCAGCTTAGGAGGACGGAGTGAGCAGTTCTTC. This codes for CASSLGGRSEQFF.

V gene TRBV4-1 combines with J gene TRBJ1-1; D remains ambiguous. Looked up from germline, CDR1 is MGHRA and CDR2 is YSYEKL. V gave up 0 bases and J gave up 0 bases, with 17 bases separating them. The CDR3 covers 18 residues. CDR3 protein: CASSQEWTADGMNTEAFF. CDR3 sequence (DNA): TGCGCCAGCAGCCAAGAATGGACGGCAGATGGAATGAACACTGAAGCTTTCTTT.

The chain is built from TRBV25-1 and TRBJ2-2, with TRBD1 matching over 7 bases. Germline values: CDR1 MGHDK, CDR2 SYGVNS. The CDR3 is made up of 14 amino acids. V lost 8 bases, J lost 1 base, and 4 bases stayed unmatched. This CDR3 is CASLGQMNTGELFF. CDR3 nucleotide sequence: TGTGCCAGCTTGGGACAGATGAACACCGGGGAGCTGTTTTTT.